The clone carrying this T cell receptor (beta chain) has just one count. Antigen specificity is unknown. These data come from a study of cytotoxic CD8 clonotypes in ibrutinib-treated CLL. Points from the study as a whole: At progression, clonality fell back toward baseline after rising at ibrutinib response. Measured clonality at baseline was greater than in age-matched healthy donors and tracked with circulating CD8+ T-cell counts.

Sequencing was performed with immunoSEQ multiplex PCR; in TCRdb, only in-frame clones are kept and a portion is missing. Of about 140,000 clones listed, under 95% are singletons. V lost 1 base and J lost 10, with 11 bases in between. Germline CDR1 and CDR2: SGHTA and FQGNSA. The CDR3 sequence is 13 residues long. The sample was PBMCs, taken after 12 months of ibrutinib treatment. This TCR was recovered from a human donor with chronic lymphocytic leukemia. The gene calls are TRBV7-2 and TRBJ2-1; D is perhaps TRBD2 (5 bases). The CDR3 bases are TGTGCCAGCAGCTTAGTGGTAACGGGGGAGCAGTTCTTC. It specifies CASSLVVTGEQFF.